This T cell receptor (beta chain) was observed in a study of blood T cell repertoires in COVID-19. The CDR3 is 13 residues long. Trimming shortened V by 11 bases and J by 0 bases, and 11 bases separated the two germline ends. The germline CDR1 and CDR2 sequences are MDHEN and SYDVKM. This table comes from immunoSEQ multiplex PCR, and its TCRdb copy is limited to in-frame clones, with some not included. The table includes about 250,000 clones, 70% to 85% detected once. The chain combines TRBV28 with TRBJ1-5, with no clear D. This TCR derives from a man at least 80 years old with acute or convalescent COVID-19. The sample comprised peripheral blood. CDR3 amino acids: CASLAFSNQPQHF. CDR3 coding DNA: TGTGCCTCGCTGGCCTTTAGCAATCAGCCCCAGCATTTT.